Listed below are T cell receptor beta chains from one sample, sequenced in a study of vaccination effects on CD4 cells after COVID-19. The protocol was immunoSEQ multiplex PCR, while the TCRdb copy is restricted to in-frame clones and leaves out a portion. The data contain around 33,000 clones, roughly four fifths of them seen just once; the ten biggest clones take up roughly 1.6%. These receptors are not linked to any known antigen. This material consisted of CD4+ T cells from PBMCs cultured with HCoV-NL63 spike peptides, taken after COVID-19 vaccination. The receptor source for this set is a human donor who received a COVID-19 vaccine. Some clones in this sample may be carry-over from other donors' samples. Both conserved end residues are part of each CDR3. A D gene is named only where the DNA matches it firmly. The size field is filled for only some rows; it gives once, few, many or a size class.

D gene: TRBD2
J gene: TRBJ2-1
V gene: TRBV19
CDR3 length: 13
clone size: NA
CDR3 DNA: TGTGCCAGTTCCCGGACTAGCAACAATGAGCAGTTCTTC
CDR3 protein: CASSRTSNNEQFF

D gene: TRBD1
J gene: TRBJ1-4
V gene: TRBV30
CDR3 length: 15
clone size: NA
CDR3 DNA: TGTGCCTGGAGACCCATAGGGACAGGCCCCGAAAAACTGTTTTTT
CDR3 protein: CAWRPIGTGPEKLFF

D gene: NA
J gene: TRBJ2-6
V gene: TRBV7-2
CDR3 length: 14
clone size: NA
CDR3 DNA: TGTGCCAGCAGCCCCGATAGGTGGGCCAACGTCCTGACTTTC
CDR3 protein: CASSPDRWANVLTF

D gene: NA
J gene: TRBJ2-3
V gene: TRBV18
CDR3 length: 16
clone size: NA
CDR3 DNA: TGTGCCAGCTCACCACCCCGGGGTTCCGGCACAGATACGCAGTATTTT
CDR3 protein: CASSPPRGSGTDTQYF

D gene: NA
J gene: TRBJ2-1
V gene: TRBV5-4
CDR3 length: 14
clone size: NA
CDR3 DNA: TGTGCCAGCAGCTCGTCGGGGGGCTTAAATGAGCAGTTCTTC
CDR3 protein: CASSSSGGLNEQFF

D gene: NA
J gene: TRBJ1-5
V gene: TRBV19
CDR3 length: 12
clone size: few
CDR3 DNA: TGTGCCAGTAGTATGGGCAATCAGCCCCAGCATTTT
CDR3 protein: CASSMGNQPQHF

D gene: NA
J gene: TRBJ1-3
V gene: TRBV9
CDR3 length: 15
clone size: NA
CDR3 DNA: TGTGCCAGCAGCGTAGACCCGGCCTCTGGAAACACCATATATTTT
CDR3 protein: CASSVDPASGNTIYF

D gene: TRBD1
J gene: TRBJ2-1
V gene: TRBV2
CDR3 length: 13
clone size: few
CDR3 DNA: TGTGCCAGCAGCGCAGACAGGGGTGATGAGCAGTTCTTC
CDR3 protein: CASSADRGDEQFF

D gene: NA
J gene: TRBJ1-5
V gene: TRBV7-2
CDR3 length: 15
clone size: NA
CDR3 DNA: TGTGCCAGCAGCCTCGTCTTGCAGAGCAATCAGCCCCAGCATTTT
CDR3 protein: CASSLVLQSNQPQHF

D gene: NA
J gene: TRBJ2-2
V gene: TRBV7-9
CDR3 length: 16
clone size: NA
CDR3 DNA: TGTGCCAGCAGCTTAGTCGTGGGCAGTAACACCGGGGAGCTGTTTTTT
CDR3 protein: CASSLVVGSNTGELFF

D gene: NA
J gene: TRBJ2-2
V gene: TRBV18
CDR3 length: 15
clone size: NA
CDR3 DNA: TGTGCCAGCTCACCACCTGGGGGTAACACCGGGGAGCTGTTTTTT
CDR3 protein: CASSPPGGNTGELFF

D gene: NA
J gene: TRBJ1-2
V gene: TRBV6-4
CDR3 length: 16
clone size: NA
CDR3 DNA: TGTGCCAGCAGTGACTCGTCGACAGGCCGGATTTATGGCTACACCTTC
CDR3 protein: CASSDSSTGRIYGYTF

D gene: NA
J gene: TRBJ2-5
V gene: TRBV5-1
CDR3 length: 13
clone size: NA
CDR3 DNA: TGCGCCAGCAGCTTGTGGCAGTCGGAGACCCAGTACTTC
CDR3 protein: CASSLWQSETQYF

D gene: TRBD1
J gene: TRBJ2-1
V gene: TRBV29-1
CDR3 length: 11
clone size: NA
CDR3 DNA: TGCAGCGGGAAAAGACAGGGGGAGCAGTTCTTC
CDR3 protein: CSGKRQGEQFF

D gene: NA
J gene: TRBJ1-2
V gene: TRBV6-6
CDR3 length: 12
clone size: NA
CDR3 DNA: TGTGCCAGCAGTTACTCAACCCAGGGCTACACCTTC
CDR3 protein: CASSYSTQGYTF

D gene: TRBD2
J gene: TRBJ2-5
V gene: TRBV5-1
CDR3 length: 15
clone size: NA
CDR3 DNA: TGCGCCAGCAGTCGAGCGGGGGGGTTCCAAGAGACCCAGTACTTC
CDR3 protein: CASSRAGGFQETQYF

D gene: NA
J gene: TRBJ2-2
V gene: TRBV2
CDR3 length: 15
clone size: few
CDR3 DNA: TGTGCCACTCAGGCCGGGACTTCGAACACCGGGGAGCTGTTTTTT
CDR3 protein: CATQAGTSNTGELFF

D gene: NA
J gene: TRBJ1-5
V gene: TRBV12-3/TRBV12-4
CDR3 length: 13
clone size: few
CDR3 DNA: TGTGCCAGCAGTTTTGGCATCAATCAGCCCCAGCATTTT
CDR3 protein: CASSFGINQPQHF

D gene: NA
J gene: TRBJ1-2
V gene: TRBV27
CDR3 length: 12
clone size: once
CDR3 DNA: TGTGCCAGCTACCGACGGACTGATGGCTACACCTTC
CDR3 protein: CASYRRTDGYTF

D gene: NA
J gene: TRBJ1-4
V gene: TRBV4-1
CDR3 length: 16
clone size: NA
CDR3 DNA: TGCGCCAGCAGCCAAGTTAGGGGTCGCACTAATGAAAAACTGTTTTTT
CDR3 protein: CASSQVRGRTNEKLFF

D gene: NA
J gene: TRBJ2-3
V gene: TRBV18
CDR3 length: 15
clone size: NA
CDR3 DNA: TGTGCCAGCTCACTCCTCGGGAATCGGGAGAACACGCAGTATTTT
CDR3 protein: CASSLLGNRENTQYF

D gene: NA
J gene: TRBJ1-3
V gene: TRBV19
CDR3 length: 16
clone size: NA
CDR3 DNA: TGTGCCAGTAGCCTGCAAGGGGGAGGCTCTGGAAACACCATATATTTT
CDR3 protein: CASSLQGGGSGNTIYF

D gene: TRBD1
J gene: TRBJ1-2
V gene: TRBV5-1
CDR3 length: 16
clone size: NA
CDR3 DNA: TGCGCCAGCAGCTCCCCCCTTGGACAGGGCACCTATGGCTACACCTTC
CDR3 protein: CASSSPLGQGTYGYTF

D gene: NA
J gene: TRBJ2-3
V gene: TRBV25-1
CDR3 length: 14
clone size: NA
CDR3 DNA: TGTGCCAGCAGTGGGGCAGGGAGCACAGATACGCAGTATTTT
CDR3 protein: CASSGAGSTDTQYF

D gene: NA
J gene: TRBJ2-1
V gene: TRBV27
CDR3 length: 15
clone size: NA
CDR3 DNA: TGTGCCAGCAGCCAGGGGCTCCCCAGAGTGAATGAGCAGTTCTTC
CDR3 protein: CASSQGLPRVNEQFF

D gene: NA
J gene: TRBJ1-1
V gene: TRBV18
CDR3 length: 14
clone size: NA
CDR3 DNA: TGTGCCAGCTCACCATGGGGGAAGAACACTGAAGCTTTCTTT
CDR3 protein: CASSPWGKNTEAFF

D gene: NA
J gene: TRBJ2-5
V gene: TRBV4-1
CDR3 length: 15
clone size: once
CDR3 DNA: TGCGCCAGCAGCCAAGGACTAGTGGGGGCCGAGACCCAGTACTTC
CDR3 protein: CASSQGLVGAETQYF

D gene: NA
J gene: TRBJ1-1
V gene: TRBV5-4
CDR3 length: 13
clone size: NA
CDR3 DNA: TGTGCCAGCAGCTTATCCATGGGGGGCCAAGCTTTCTTT
CDR3 protein: CASSLSMGGQAFF

D gene: TRBD1
J gene: TRBJ1-2
V gene: TRBV28
CDR3 length: 14
clone size: NA
CDR3 DNA: TGTGCCAGCAGCGCTCCGGGACAGGGAGGTGGCTACACCTTC
CDR3 protein: CASSAPGQGGGYTF

D gene: NA
J gene: TRBJ1-2
V gene: TRBV7-2
CDR3 length: 14
clone size: NA
CDR3 DNA: TGTGCCAGCAGCTTAGTGGGGGTCGGCTATGGCTACACCTTC
CDR3 protein: CASSLVGVGYGYTF

D gene: TRBD1
J gene: TRBJ1-4
V gene: TRBV9
CDR3 length: 14
clone size: NA
CDR3 DNA: TGTGCCAGCAGCGTAGTAGACAGGGACGCAAAACTGTTTTTT
CDR3 protein: CASSVVDRDAKLFF

D gene: TRBD1
J gene: TRBJ1-1
V gene: TRBV7-3
CDR3 length: 15
clone size: NA
CDR3 DNA: TGTGCCAGCAGCTTAACAGGGGACAGGGACACTGAAGCTTTCTTT
CDR3 protein: CASSLTGDRDTEAFF

D gene: NA
J gene: TRBJ1-2
V gene: TRBV15
CDR3 length: 14
clone size: few
CDR3 DNA: TGTGCCACCAGCAGAGACCGGCAGGGAGTTGGCTACACCTTC
CDR3 protein: CATSRDRQGVGYTF

D gene: TRBD2
J gene: TRBJ2-1
V gene: TRBV10-1
CDR3 length: 13
clone size: NA
CDR3 DNA: TGCGCCAGCACGGGGGGCTCCTACAATGAGCAGTTCTTC
CDR3 protein: CASTGGSYNEQFF

D gene: TRBD1
J gene: TRBJ2-3
V gene: TRBV29-1
CDR3 length: 12
clone size: NA
CDR3 DNA: TGCAGCGTTCTGACAGGGACAGATACGCAGTATTTT
CDR3 protein: CSVLTGTDTQYF

D gene: NA
J gene: TRBJ1-2
V gene: TRBV3-1/TRBV3-2
CDR3 length: 12
clone size: NA
CDR3 DNA: TGTGCCAGCAGCATAGCTAGCTATGGCTACACCTTC
CDR3 protein: CASSIASYGYTF

D gene: NA
J gene: TRBJ1-3
V gene: TRBV7-2
CDR3 length: 16
clone size: few
CDR3 DNA: TGTGCCAGCAGCTGGACAGAAAGTTCCTCTGGAAACACCATATATTTT
CDR3 protein: CASSWTESSSGNTIYF

D gene: NA
J gene: TRBJ1-1
V gene: TRBV6-2/TRBV6-3
CDR3 length: 14
clone size: few
CDR3 DNA: TGTGCCAGCAGCCCCAATGCGTGGGGAACTGAAGCTTTCTTT
CDR3 protein: CASSPNAWGTEAFF

D gene: NA
J gene: TRBJ2-1
V gene: TRBV3-1/TRBV3-2
CDR3 length: 16
clone size: NA
CDR3 DNA: TGTGCCAGCAGTCATTCATCCGGGACTCACTTTAATGAGCAGTTCTTC
CDR3 protein: CASSHSSGTHFNEQFF

D gene: NA
J gene: TRBJ2-1
V gene: TRBV24-1
CDR3 length: 12
clone size: few
CDR3 DNA: TGTGCCACCAGTGATTTGTCGGTTGAGCAGTTCTTC
CDR3 protein: CATSDLSVEQFF

D gene: TRBD1
J gene: TRBJ1-2
V gene: TRBV18
CDR3 length: 16
clone size: NA
CDR3 DNA: TGTGCCAGCTCACCGCAGAAAGTAGGGACAGGGAACGGCTACACCTTC
CDR3 protein: CASSPQKVGTGNGYTF

D gene: NA
J gene: TRBJ2-2
V gene: TRBV12-5
CDR3 length: 18
clone size: NA
CDR3 DNA: TGTGCTAGTGGTCCAACCCCGGACGGAGTCGCGAACACCGGGGAGCTGTTTTTT
CDR3 protein: CASGPTPDGVANTGELFF

D gene: TRBD1
J gene: TRBJ1-1
V gene: TRBV18
CDR3 length: 14
clone size: NA
CDR3 DNA: TGTGCCAGCTCACTGGGACAGTTTACCACTGAAGCTTTCTTT
CDR3 protein: CASSLGQFTTEAFF